These 4 T cell receptor beta chains share one sample of origin, sequenced in a study of Ad26.COV2.S vaccination and SARS-CoV-2 variants (TCRdb year 2021). The treatment or condition label of this sample denotes: over 15 received Ad26.COV2.S at low or high dose, single or two shots; roughly five received placebo; per-sample allocation not given. For vaccine and placebo recipients, repertoires were sequenced using samples collected on day 63 after the first injection. Libraries were made using the immunoSEQ multiplex PCR assay. This immuneACCESS table, as held by TCRdb, lists in-frame sequences with V and J called but not all clones. Of the missing ones, under half trace to an unresolved V gene in checked studies; the others have no known cause. The sample table shows about 350,000 clones, and 80% to 90% are seen once. The top ten constitute roughly 3.1% of the sample. The sequencing used peripheral blood, collected in a trial of Ad26.COV2.S vaccine versus placebo. The receptor set was obtained from a person between 18 and 60 years old who received the Ad26.COV2.S COVID-19 vaccine or a placebo.

The chain recombines TRBV5-4 with TRBJ2-5; D possibly corresponds to TRBD1 (6 bases). The germline gives CDR1 SGHNT, CDR2 YYREEE (reference sequence). This CDR3 has 14 amino acids. V lost 4 bases, J lost 5 bases, and 15 bases lay in between. CDR3 loop: CASSTGQMEETQYF. The DNA for the CDR3 is TGTGCCAGCAGCACTGGACAGATGGAGGAGACCCAGTACTTC.

This clone has a single count. V is TRBV30 and J is TRBJ2-3, with D maybe TRBD2 (6 bases). This CDR3 contains 15 residues. V was cut by 5 bases and J by 0 bases, with 15 bases left in between. Germline lookup yields CDR1 GTSNPN and CDR2 SVGIG (reference sequence). In DNA, the CDR3 is TGTGCCTGGGGCGAGCTGGGGGGAAGCACAGATACGCAGTATTTT. This gives the protein CAWGELGGSTDTQYF.

V gene TRBV4-1 combines with J gene TRBJ1-3; D is unclear. The germline gives CDR1 MGHRA, CDR2 YSYEKL. V was shortened by 0 bases and J by 0 bases, with 12 bases between the two germline ends. This CDR3 is 17 amino acids long. CDR3 sequence reads: CASSQEGIPGSGNTIYF. The CDR3 region has the DNA TGCGCCAGCAGCCAAGAAGGGATACCTGGCTCTGGAAACACCATATATTTT.

The chain employs TRBV9 and TRBJ2-1, with D possibly being TRBD1 (6 bases). V was shortened by 3 bases and J by 5 bases, with 21 bases between the two germline ends. The germline V gene encodes CDR1 SGDLS and CDR2 YYNGEE. CDR3 length equals 17 residues. The CDR3 protein is CASSGEQGVPWDNEQFF. CDR3 nucleotides: TGTGCCAGCAGCGGAGAACAGGGTGTGCCTTGGGACAATGAGCAGTTCTTC.